These 11 T cell receptor beta chains were all obtained from the same sample, sequenced in a study of control samples from healthy donors and cancer patients. Measured with immunoSEQ multiplex PCR; TCRdb has only the in-frame clones, and not every one. The data show about 51,000 clones, roughly 80% seen once. The sequencing input was blood. The receptors were sampled from a man between 65 and 79 years old in good health.

This clone was counted only a few times. V is TRBV4-2 and J is TRBJ1-3; 12 bases match TRBD1. This CDR3 comprises 17 residues. V shed 0 bases, J shed 7 bases, and the junction held 7 bases outside the gene matches. Germline assignment: CDR1 LGHNA and CDR2 YNFKEQ. The CDR3 DNA sequence: TGTGCCAGCAGCCAAGAATTTCGTGGGACAGGGGGCAACACCATATATTTT. This gives the protein CASSQEFRGTGGNTIYF.

The chain uses TRBV7-8 and TRBJ2-1; unclear D gene. Trimming removed 2 bases at V and 8 bases at J, with 7 bases between. CDR3 length: 12 amino acids. CDR1 is SGHVS, CDR2 FQNEAQ, per germline. CDR3 in DNA: TGTGCCAGCAGCTTAACCCGTGATGAGCAGTTCTTC. The encoded protein is CASSLTRDEQFF. Full variable domain (remainder filled in from reference TRBV7-8 and TRBJ2-1): GAGVSQSPRYKVAKRGQDVALRCDPISGHVSLFWYQQALGQGPEFLTYFQNEAQLDKSGLPSDRFFAERPEGSVSTLKIQRTQQEDSAVYLCASSLTRDEQFFGPGTRLTVL.

The chain employs TRBV5-4 and TRBJ2-2; 8 bases align to TRBD2. The germline V gene has CDR1 SGHNT and CDR2 YYREEE (reference sequence). Germline trimming cut 4 bases from V and 8 bases from J; bases unmatched to any gene: 10. The CDR3 runs to 15 residues. Here the CDR3 reads CASSEVGGASGELFF. In nucleotides, the CDR3 is TGTGCCAGCAGCGAAGTCGGGGGGGCGAGTGGGGAGCTGTTTTTT.

The chain uses TRBV27 and TRBJ1-5; no definite D call. The CDR3 contains 12 residues. V was clipped by 4 bases and J by 3 bases, with 4 bases between them. Germline V lookup: CDR1 MNHEY, CDR2 SMNVEV (reference sequence). CDR3 DNA sequence: TGTGCCAGCAGTTCTATCAATCAGCCCCAGCATTTT. Residues: CASSSINQPQHF.

The CDR3: CASSIRAGRGETQYF. The CDR3 coding sequence is TGTGCCAGCAGCATTAGAGCGGGACGGGGGGAGACCCAGTACTTC. The rearrangement joins TRBV9 to TRBJ2-5; the match to TRBD2 covers 7 bases. CDR1 SGDLS and CDR2 YYNGEE come from the germline V gene. V shed 4 bases and J 5 bases; nucleotides not matched to a gene: 11. The CDR3 runs to 15 residues.

The rearrangement links TRBV20-1 to TRBJ2-7, with 8 positions matching TRBD2. In germline, CDR1 is DFQATT, CDR2 SNEGSKA (reference sequence). The CDR3 runs to 11 residues. Germline trimming cut 8 bases from V and 4 bases from J; bases unmatched to any gene: 4. The DNA of the CDR3 is TGCAGTACGGGGGGGGTATACGAGCAGTACTTC. Translating gives CSTGGVYEQYF.

J is TRBJ1-6 and V is TRBV5-3; D is possibly TRBD1 (6 bases). TRBV5-3 is designated an ORF whose function remains uncertain. Trimming removed 4 bases at V and 5 bases at J, with 16 bases between. The CDR3 sequence is 16 residues long. The CDR3 is CARSARGGQNNSPLHF. The CDR3 region has the DNA TGTGCCAGAAGCGCCCGGGGGGGGCAGAATAATTCACCCCTCCACTTT.

This rearrangement joins TRBV5-1 to TRBJ2-1; 12 nucleotides line up with TRBD1. Germline-derived CDR1 and CDR2 are SGHRS and YFSETQ. CDR3 length: 16 residues. With 2 bases clipped from V and 7 bases from J, the junction kept 7 bases outside the gene matches. CDR3 sequence: CASSFGTGGGRNEQFF. CDR3 nucleotide sequence: TGCGCCAGCAGCTTCGGGACAGGGGGCGGGAGAAATGAGCAGTTCTTC.

This clone was counted between two and nine times. The chain links TRBV7-9 to TRBJ1-1, with 8 bases lining up with TRBD1. CDR1 and CDR2 (germline): SEHNR, FQNEAQ (reference sequence). J was trimmed by 4 bases and V by 3 bases; bases with no gene match: 4. CDR3 length: 14 amino acids. The CDR3 loop is CASSFQGALTEAFF. The CDR3 bases are TGTGCCAGCAGCTTCCAGGGGGCGCTCACTGAAGCTTTCTTT.

The rearrangement uses TRBV13 and TRBJ2-3; no definite D call. V gave up 3 bases and J gave up 2 bases, with 12 bases separating them. The germline CDR1 and CDR2 sequences are PRHDT and FYEKMQ (reference sequence). CDR3 length equals 15 residues. The CDR3, as DNA: TGTGCCAGCAGCTTCCCAACAGAAAACACAGATACGCAGTATTTT. It codes for CASSFPTENTDTQYF.

The chain links TRBV29-1 to TRBJ2-5, with TRBD1 identical over 8 bases. There are 12 residues in the CDR3. Germline V gives CDR1 SQVTM, CDR2 ANQGSEA. Trimming took 6 bases from V and 0 from J; bases not matched to a gene: 0. CDR3 DNA sequence: TGCAGCGTGGGACAGGACCAAGAGACCCAGTACTTC. The encoded protein is CSVGQDQETQYF.